One and the same sample provided the 27 T cell receptor beta chains below, sequenced in a study of cytomegalovirus exposure and HLA in healthy donors. A multiplex PCR was run with 60 Vbeta primers and 13 Jbeta primers. TCRdb's table, derived via immunoSEQ multiplex PCR, lists solely in-frame clones and lacks some. The sample has 120,000 to 150,000 clones, approximately 78% seen once. Sequencing was done on a sample of PBMCs. The origin of the receptors is a woman between 40 and 50 years old in good health and CMV-seropositive.

This clone has just a few counts. The genes are TRBV6-1 and TRBJ1-6; the D is unclear. Looked up from germline, CDR1 is MNHNS and CDR2 is SASEGT. This CDR3 has 16 residues. V dropped 2 bases and J dropped 0 bases, with 8 bases sitting between them. The CDR3 bases are TGTGCCAGCAGTGAAAACCGGGACTCCTATAATTCACCCCTCCACTTT. As protein: CASSENRDSYNSPLHF.

The rearrangement links TRBV27 to TRBJ2-4; 9 nucleotides match TRBD1. Germline V lookup: CDR1 MNHEY, CDR2 SMNVEV (reference sequence). Trimming removed 1 base from V and 3 bases from J; junction bases left unmatched: 4. This CDR3 spans 16 amino acids. The CDR3 loop reads CASSLLGDRDKNIQYF. CDR3 nucleotide sequence: TGTGCCAGCAGTTTATTAGGGGACAGGGACAAAAACATTCAGTACTTC.

The chain carries TRBV4-1 and TRBJ2-3; 8 bases are shared with TRBD2. Germline CDR1 and CDR2: MGHRA and YSYEKL. CDR3 length equals 16 residues. V shed 1 base and J 0 bases; nucleotides not matched to a gene: 3. DNA of the CDR3: TGCGCCAGCAGCCAAGTAGCGGGACACAGCACAGATACGCAGTATTTT. Translating it yields CASSQVAGHSTDTQYF.

This clone was observed a single time. V and J are TRBV5-1 and TRBJ1-4, with TRBD1 as a possible D gene (5 bases). The CDR3 covers 14 residues. The V gene's germline CDR1 is SGHRS and CDR2 YFSETQ. V lost 5 bases and J lost 5, with 13 bases in between. CDR3 protein: CASSLQVGNEKLFF. The CDR3 DNA sequence: TGCGCCAGCAGTCTACAGGTTGGGAATGAAAAACTGTTTTTT.

The chain joins TRBV23-1 to TRBJ2-1, with D perhaps matching TRBD1 (6 bases). TRBV23-1 is classed as an ORF, of uncertain function. V lost 6 bases and J 3 bases, leaving 12 bases between the germline ends. The CDR3 is 14 amino acids. In nucleotides, the CDR3 is TGCGCCAGCAGGCCAGGGGCCTTCTACAATGAGCAGTTCTTC. This encodes CASRPGAFYNEQFF.

This chain connects TRBV11-3 to TRBJ2-7; D is unclear. The germline V gene has CDR1 SGHNT and CDR2 YENEEA. With 0 bases removed from V and 2 bases from J, the gap between germline ends came to 5 bases. The CDR3 is made up of 13 amino acids. CDR3 residues: CASSLDSAYEQYF. The CDR3 nucleotides read TGTGCCAGCAGCTTAGATTCGGCCTACGAGCAGTACTTC.

The chain couples TRBV9 to TRBJ2-1, with 9 bases lining up with TRBD1. Trimming removed 3 bases from V and 2 bases from J; junction bases left unmatched: 6. The germline CDR1 and CDR2 sequences are SGDLS and YYNGEE. The CDR3 sequence is 16 residues long. This CDR3 is CASSAQGQGPYNEQFF. As DNA, the CDR3 is TGTGCCAGCAGCGCCCAAGGACAGGGGCCCTACAATGAGCAGTTCTTC.

The table lists this clone with a count of one. The chain links TRBV7-3 to TRBJ2-2; 9 nucleotides agree with TRBD2. The CDR3 contains 16 residues. V dropped 5 bases and J dropped 3; count of bases not matched to a gene: 7. CDR1 and CDR2 (germline): SGHTA, FQGTGA. This CDR3 reads CASSPPSGEHTGELFF. In nucleotides, the CDR3 is TGTGCCAGCAGCCCACCTAGCGGGGAGCACACCGGGGAGCTGTTTTTT.

In its sample, this clone was seen once. The chain is built from TRBV27 and TRBJ2-1, with no clear D. V dropped 8 bases and J dropped 0 bases, with 8 bases sitting between them. CDR1 MNHEY and CDR2 SMNVEV come from the germline V gene (reference sequence). This CDR3 region has 13 residues. CDR3 residues: CASGLASYNEQFF. In DNA form, the CDR3 reads TGTGCCAGCGGGCTGGCCTCCTACAATGAGCAGTTCTTC.

DNA of the CDR3: TGTGCCTGGAGGGAGCCCGGGGGGGGCGGGGAGCTGTTTTTT. This translates into CAWREPGGGGELFF. The genes are TRBV30 and TRBJ2-2; 8 bases match TRBD2. The germline CDR1 and CDR2 sequences are GTSNPN and SVGIG (reference sequence). This CDR3 is 14 amino acids long. With V trimmed by 3 bases and J by 7 bases, 7 bases remained unmatched. The full variable domain, rest sourced from reference TRBV30 and TRBJ2-2, is SQTIHQWPATLVQPVGSPLSLECTVEGTSNPNLYWYRQAAGRGLQLLFYSVGIGQISSEVPQNLSASRPQDRQFILSSKKLLLSDSGFYLCAWREPGGGGELFFGEGSRLTVL.

V is TRBV5-5 and J is TRBJ2-7; no firm D call. The CDR3 length is 12 residues. Trimming shortened V by 3 bases and J by 2 bases, and 6 bases separated the two germline ends. CDR1 SGHKS and CDR2 YYEKEE come from the germline V gene (reference sequence). The CDR3 DNA follows: TGTGCCAGCAGCTACAACCCCTACGAGCAGTACTTC. Translated, it gives CASSYNPYEQYF.

V is TRBV27 and J is TRBJ2-7, with 7 bases aligning to TRBD2. With V trimmed by 0 bases and J by 4 bases, 12 bases remained unmatched. CDR1 and CDR2 (germline): MNHEY, SMNVEV (reference sequence). This CDR3 contains 17 residues. This chain's CDR3 is CASSLSASTSLLYEQYF. CDR3 bases: TGTGCCAGCAGTTTATCCGCTTCGACTAGCCTGTTATACGAGCAGTACTTC.

The CDR3 loop reads CASSPQGMSHEQYF. DNA for the CDR3: TGTGCCAGCTCACCACAGGGGATGAGCCACGAGCAGTACTTC. The chain combines TRBV18 with TRBJ2-7; D might be TRBD1 (5 bases). Germline CDR1 and CDR2: KGHSH and LQKENI. CDR3 length: 14 residues. Trimming took 1 base from V and 5 from J, leaving 12 bases between them.

The chain combines TRBV7-6 with TRBJ2-7; 9 bases align to TRBD1. The ends lost 5 bases at V and 2 bases at J; junction bases unmatched: 10. The CDR3 contains 16 residues. CDR1 and CDR2 from the germline V gene are SGHVS and FNYEAQ. In DNA, the CDR3 is TGTGCCAGCAGCCACTATTTGGACAGGGGCCCCTACGAGCAGTACTTC. As protein: CASSHYLDRGPYEQYF.

The CDR3 protein is CASSDGEGGRTEAFF. CDR3 DNA: TGTGCCAGCAGTGATGGGGAAGGGGGAAGGACTGAAGCTTTCTTT. This chain joins TRBV7-3 and TRBJ1-1; D might be TRBD1 (6 bases). Looked up from germline, CDR1 is SGHTA and CDR2 is FQGTGA. The CDR3 has 15 amino acids. V was trimmed by 6 bases and J by 5 bases, leaving 19 bases between them. The whole variable domain, filled in from reference TRBV7-3 and TRBJ1-1, reads GAGVSQTPSNKVTEKGKYVELRCDPISGHTALYWYRQSLGQGPEFLIYFQGTGAADDSGLPNDRFFAVRPEGSVSTLKIQRTERGDSAVYLCASSDGEGGRTEAFFGQGTRLTVV.

The genes are TRBV5-4 and TRBJ2-2; 11 bases match TRBD2. CDR3 length: 18 residues. Germline V gene lookup returns CDR1 SGHNT and CDR2 YYREEE (reference sequence). V shed 1 base and J 3 bases; nucleotides not matched to a gene: 8. The CDR3 reads CASSLSPGLAEDTGELFF. Here the CDR3 DNA reads TGTGCCAGCAGCTTGTCCCCGGGACTAGCGGAGGACACCGGGGAGCTGTTTTTT.

The chain uses TRBV6-6 and TRBJ2-3; TRBD2 aligns across 9 bases. Germline loops: CDR1 MNHNY, CDR2 SVGAGI (reference sequence). The ends lost 7 bases at V and 4 bases at J; junction bases unmatched: 12. The CDR3 is 16 amino acids. DNA of the CDR3: TGTGCCAGCACCCACGGGGCGGGAGGGCCCTCAGATACGCAGTATTTT. It codes for CASTHGAGGPSDTQYF.

This clone was observed a handful of times. V usage is TRBV4-2 and J usage is TRBJ1-1, with D hard to call. The V gene's germline CDR1 is LGHNA and CDR2 YNFKEQ. V was cut by 1 base and J by 6 bases, with 18 bases left in between. The CDR3 has 16 amino acids. The CDR3 spells CASSQVRFGVWAEAFF. CDR3 DNA: TGTGCCAGCAGCCAAGTTCGATTCGGGGTTTGGGCTGAAGCTTTCTTT.

V usage is TRBV7-9 and J usage is TRBJ1-2, with 7 positions matching TRBD1. The CDR3 sequence is 14 residues long. Germline CDR1 is SEHNR and CDR2 is FQNEAQ (reference sequence). V gave up 6 bases and J gave up 1 base; unmatched junction bases: 5. As DNA, the CDR3 is TGTGCCAGCAGTACAGGGGATATTAACTATGGCTACACCTTC. This translates into CASSTGDINYGYTF.

The V call is TRBV28, the J call TRBJ1-3, with TRBD1 as a possible D gene (6 bases). V was shortened by 4 bases and J by 7 bases, with 8 bases between the two germline ends. The CDR3 runs to 12 residues. Germline values: CDR1 MDHEN, CDR2 SYDVKM. The CDR3: CASSWTDNTIYF. CDR3 sequence (DNA): TGTGCCAGCAGTTGGACAGACAACACCATATATTTT.

This chain joins TRBV27 and TRBJ1-4; no clear D. V lost 0 bases, J lost 7 bases, and 6 bases lay in between. In germline, CDR1 is MNHEY, CDR2 SMNVEV (reference sequence). The CDR3 has 13 amino acids. CDR3 in amino acids: CASSLSTSEKLFF. The CDR3 DNA reads as TGTGCCAGCAGTTTATCCACATCTGAAAAACTGTTTTTT. The entire variable domain, with the rest obtained from reference TRBV27 and TRBJ1-4, is as follows: EAQVTQNPRYLITVTGKKLTVTCSQNMNHEYMSWYRQDPGLGLRQIYYSMNVEVTDKGDVPEGYKVSRKEKRNFPLILESPSPNQTSLYFCASSLSTSEKLFFGSGTQLSVL.

The chain recombines TRBV11-2 with TRBJ1-1; D not resolved. The V end was cut by 0 bases, the J end by 2 bases, with 13 bases between. CDR1 is SGHAT and CDR2 is FQNNGV in the germline V gene. The CDR3 runs 16 residues. The CDR3 sequence is CASSLEFGARNTEAFF. Here the CDR3 DNA reads TGTGCCAGCAGCTTAGAGTTTGGAGCGAGAAACACTGAAGCTTTCTTT.

The chain employs TRBV13 and TRBJ2-5, with 8 bases aligning to TRBD1. The J call is in doubt because the DNA end fits TRBJ2-7 better. There are 14 residues in the CDR3. CDR1 and CDR2 (germline): PRHDT, FYEKMQ (reference sequence). CDR3 region: CATSRTGWSYEQYF. The CDR3 DNA reads TGTGCCACCTCCCGGACAGGGTGGTCCTACGAGCAGTACTTC.

This chain uses TRBV6-5 with TRBJ2-7; 7 nucleotides line up with TRBD1. V dropped 0 bases and J dropped 6; count of bases not matched to a gene: 8. The CDR3 covers 15 residues. Germline-derived CDR1 and CDR2 are MNHEY and SVGAGI. The CDR3 nucleotides are TGTGCCAGCAGTTACTCGGGGACAGATCCTGGCGAGCAGTACTTC. Translating gives CASSYSGTDPGEQYF.

This chain connects TRBV27 to TRBJ2-7; 11 nucleotides line up with TRBD1. CDR1 and CDR2 from the germline V gene are MNHEY and SMNVEV (reference sequence). After removal of 4 bases from V and 3 bases from J, the junction contained 2 bases not matched to a gene. The CDR3 has 14 residues. This CDR3 is CASSSGTGGYEQYF. As DNA, the CDR3 is TGTGCCAGCAGTTCCGGGACAGGGGGCTACGAGCAGTACTTC.

The chain couples TRBV19 to TRBJ1-5, with unresolved D. Germline lookup yields CDR1 LNHDA and CDR2 SQIVND (reference sequence). CDR3 length: 16 amino acids. With 5 bases removed from V and 5 bases from J, the gap between germline ends came to 19 bases. CDR3 residues: CASSGFSGMWDQPQHF. In nucleotides, the CDR3 is TGTGCCAGTAGTGGTTTCTCGGGGATGTGGGATCAGCCCCAGCATTTT.

This clone appeared a few times. This chain links TRBV7-2 with TRBJ2-7; TRBD2 aligns across 11 bases. The CDR3 is made up of 14 amino acids. Unmatched junction bases numbered 9, after V lost 8 bases and J lost 6 bases. Germline loops: CDR1 SGHTA, CDR2 FQGNSA. Here the CDR3 DNA reads TGTGCCAGCGGTCAGGGACTAGCGGTTGCCGAGCAGTACTTC. Its protein is CASGQGLAVAEQYF.